Following are 5 T cell receptor beta chains from one sample sequenced in a study of CD8 T cells in Susac syndrome. Reverse transcription of about 0.45 to 1 ug RNA was performed with random hexamers. MiXCR, applied by TCRdb to the immunoSEQ multiplex PCR reads, yields one record per CDR3 protein. The sample records 150,000 to 200,000 distinct CDR3 sequences, approximately 94% being singletons. The source material was CD4+ T cells from PBMCs. These receptors all stem from a human donor with multiple sclerosis.

The chain uses TRBV18 and TRBJ1-2, with a possible D match to TRBD1 (6 bases). Germline-derived CDR1 and CDR2 are KGHSH and LQKENI. The germline V and J ends were trimmed by 1 base and 4 bases, with 13 bases remaining between them. This CDR3 spans 15 amino acids. CDR3 nucleotide sequence: TGTGCCAGCTCACCACGAGGGGGGCCGGGCTATGGCTACACCTTC. Translated, it gives CASSPRGGPGYGYTF.

The CDR3 protein is CAWSRDLAEAFF. In DNA, the CDR3 is TGTGCCTGGAGCCGAGACCTGGCTGAAGCTTTCTTT. This chain links TRBV30 with TRBJ1-1; D is unresolved. Germline CDR1 GTSNPN, CDR2 SVGIG (reference sequence). The V gene lost 3 bases and the J gene lost 6 bases, with 11 bases spanning the gap. The CDR3 spans 12 residues.

This clonotype is a singleton in its sample. This chain links TRBV30 with TRBJ2-7; tentatively, D is TRBD2 (7 bases). Trimming took 0 bases from V and 5 from J, leaving 8 bases between them. This CDR3 has 12 residues. The V gene's germline CDR1 is GTSNPN and CDR2 SVGIG (reference sequence). CDR3 in DNA: TGTGCCTGGAGTGTAGGGGGGGACGAGCAGTACTTC. This gives the protein CAWSVGGDEQYF.

The chain joins TRBV12-3 or TRBV12-4 to TRBJ1-2, with D perhaps TRBD1 (5 bases). The CDR3 is 12 residues long. The V end lost 2 bases, the J end lost 7 bases, and 8 bases lay between the germline ends. The CDR3 DNA reads TGTGCCAGCAGTTTAATTGGGGCTGGCTACACCTTC. Translation: CASSLIGAGYTF.

The rearrangement links TRBV7-2 to TRBJ1-1; D remains ambiguous. Germline CDR1 SGHTA, CDR2 FQGNSA. Trimming cost V 1 base and J 12 bases, with 15 bases left between them. The CDR3 spans 13 residues. CDR3 in DNA: TGTGCCAGCAGCTTAGAAGAGCAGACCACGCCTTTCTTT. This gives the protein CASSLEEQTTPFF.